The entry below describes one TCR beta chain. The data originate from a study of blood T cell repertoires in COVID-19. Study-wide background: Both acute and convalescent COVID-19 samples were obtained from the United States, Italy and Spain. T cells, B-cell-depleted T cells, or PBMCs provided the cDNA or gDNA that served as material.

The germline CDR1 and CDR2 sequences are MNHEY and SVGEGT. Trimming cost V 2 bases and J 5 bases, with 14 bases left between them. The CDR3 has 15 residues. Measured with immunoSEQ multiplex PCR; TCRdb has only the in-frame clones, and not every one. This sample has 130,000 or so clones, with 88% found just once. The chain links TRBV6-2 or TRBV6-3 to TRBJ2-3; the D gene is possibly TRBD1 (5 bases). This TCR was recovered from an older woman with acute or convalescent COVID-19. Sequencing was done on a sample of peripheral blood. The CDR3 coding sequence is TGTGCCAGCAGTTACAGGTCAGGGCCCGGAGATACGCAGTATTTT. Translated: CASSYRSGPGDTQYF.